Below are 5 T cell receptor beta chains sequenced from a single sample in a study of blood T cell repertoires in COVID-19. Libraries were prepared by immunoSEQ multiplex PCR; TCRdb keeps only in-frame clonotypes and omits some of them. The table records about 200,000 clones, about 80% of them present only once. The sequenced material came from PBMCs or T cells enriched from blood (not recorded which). The receptors were sampled from a man aged 40-50 years who had recovered from COVID-19.

This sequence joins TRBV5-6 and TRBJ1-1, with 8 bases lining up with TRBD1. The CDR3 has 13 residues. The germline V gene has CDR1 SGHDT and CDR2 YYEEEE. Trimming at V came to 0 bases and at J to 11 bases, leaving 6 bases not matched to a gene. In nucleotides, the CDR3 is TGTGCCAGCAGCTTGGGGACAGGGTCGACGGCTTTCTTT. Its protein is CASSLGTGSTAFF. Complete variable domain (other parts from reference TRBV5-6 and TRBJ1-1): DAGVTQSPTHLIKTRGQQVTLRCSPKSGHDTVSWYQQALGQGPQFIFQYYEEEERQRGNFPDRFSGHQFPNYSSELNVNALLLGDSALYLCASSLGTGSTAFFGQGTRLTVV.

The V and J genes are TRBV5-1 and TRBJ1-6, with 8 bases identical to TRBD1. The CDR3 has 14 amino acids. From germline, CDR1 is SGHRS and CDR2 YFSETQ. V was clipped by 4 bases and J by 10 bases; unmatched bases: 7. The CDR3 coding sequence is TGCGCCAGCAGCCAGAACAGGGGGGACTCACCCCTCCACTTT. Translating it yields CASSQNRGDSPLHF.

CDR3 region: CASSPNRQNLGYTF. CDR3 sequence (DNA): TGTGCCAGCTCACCAAATCGACAGAACCTCGGCTACACCTTC. This chain connects TRBV18 to TRBJ1-2, with D possibly matching TRBD1 (5 bases). Per germline, CDR1 KGHSH and CDR2 LQKENI. The V end was cut by 2 bases, the J end by 8 bases, with 15 bases between. The CDR3 runs to 14 residues.

In its sample, this clone was seen once. The genes are TRBV23-1 and TRBJ2-1; 9 nucleotides match TRBD2. TRBV23-1 belongs to the ORF category, with a function that is uncertain. This CDR3 is 15 amino acids long. Unmatched junction bases numbered 4, after V lost 0 bases and J lost 7 bases. The CDR3 loop reads CASSQSPLAGNEQFF. In DNA form, the CDR3 reads TGCGCCAGCAGTCAATCCCCGCTAGCGGGGAATGAGCAGTTCTTC.

V is TRBV5-6 and J is TRBJ2-5; 9 bases map to TRBD2. Per germline, CDR1 SGHDT and CDR2 YYEEEE. Unmatched junction bases numbered 8, after V lost 0 bases and J lost 11 bases. The CDR3 length is 14 residues. CDR3 sequence (DNA): TGTGCCAGCAGCTTGGTTACCCCTAGCGGGGATCAGTACTTC. Translated: CASSLVTPSGDQYF.